These 29 T cell receptor beta chains came from one sample sequenced in a study of blood T cell repertoires in COVID-19. Using immunoSEQ multiplex PCR, the repertoire was profiled, and TCRdb retains in-frame clones only, with some absent. The profile shows approximately 150,000 clones, approximately 84% of them singletons. Sequenced input: peripheral blood. These receptors all come from a human donor in a cohort sampled during active COVID-19.

This clone occurred a few times. The chain links TRBV7-2 to TRBJ1-2; the D gene is possibly TRBD1 (5 bases). The germline CDR1 and CDR2 sequences are SGHTA and FQGNSA. The CDR3 is 14 residues long. V was cut by 2 bases and J by 6 bases, with 13 bases left in between. The CDR3 DNA reads as TGTGCCAGCAGCTTATCACGGACGGGGGATGGCTACACCTTC. It yields the protein CASSLSRTGDGYTF. The full variable domain, in which reference TRBV7-2 and TRBJ1-2 provide the parts outside the CDR3, is GAGVSQSPSNKVTEKGKDVELRCDPISGHTALYWYRQSLGQGLEFLIYFQGNSAPDKSGLPSDRFSAERTGGSVSTLTIQRTQQEDSAVYLCASSLSRTGDGYTFGSGTRLTVV.

The rearrangement uses TRBV5-4 and TRBJ1-1, with D possibly matching TRBD1 (6 bases). V was clipped by 2 bases and J by 0 bases, with 11 bases between them. The CDR3 covers 15 residues. Germline CDR1 reads SGHNT; CDR2 reads YYREEE (reference sequence). The CDR3 loop is CASSLGRGMNTEAFF. In DNA form, the CDR3 reads TGTGCCAGCAGCTTAGGAAGGGGGATGAACACTGAAGCTTTCTTT.

The chain joins TRBV7-3 to TRBJ1-1; D may be TRBD1 (5 bases). The CDR3 contains 13 residues. Trimming took 5 bases from V and 1 from J, leaving 8 bases between them. CDR1 is SGHTA, CDR2 FQGTGA, per germline. This chain's CDR3 is CASSQGQNTEAFF. The CDR3, as DNA: TGTGCCAGCAGCCAGGGCCAGAACACTGAAGCTTTCTTT.

This clone was found once. This chain links TRBV21-1 with TRBJ2-7; the table's D call of TRBD2 was not tested on the DNA. TRBV21-1 is shown as a pseudogene. The CDR3 consists of 19 residues. CDR3 sequence: CASSKLMGLAGGPWGEQYV. The DNA for the CDR3 is TGTGCCAGCAGCAAACTGATGGGACTAGCGGGAGGTCCCTGGGGGGAGCAGTACGTC.

The chain couples TRBV19 to TRBJ1-1; D is unclear. Trimming shortened V by 1 base and J by 0 bases, and 3 bases separated the two germline ends. The germline gives CDR1 LNHDA, CDR2 SQIVND (reference sequence). The CDR3 runs 13 residues. The CDR3 spells CASSIAVNTEAFF. The CDR3 DNA reads TGTGCCAGTAGTATAGCGGTGAACACTGAAGCTTTCTTT.

V usage is TRBV30 and J usage is TRBJ2-5, with D perhaps TRBD1 (5 bases). V was cut by 1 base and J by 3 bases, with 6 bases left in between. Germline loops: CDR1 GTSNPN, CDR2 SVGIG (reference sequence). The CDR3 spans 12 residues. The CDR3 region is CAWSGQKETQYF. The CDR3 nucleotides are TGTGCCTGGAGTGGACAGAAAGAGACCCAGTACTTC.

This clone was recorded a few times. The chain has TRBV28 and TRBJ2-1, with D possibly matching TRBD2 (5 bases). The germline V and J ends were trimmed by 6 bases and 8 bases, with 20 bases remaining between them. Germline-derived CDR1 and CDR2 are MDHEN and SYDVKM. The CDR3 runs to 15 residues. The CDR3 spells CASSPDWQSGHEQFF. Here the CDR3 DNA reads TGTGCCAGCAGCCCGGACTGGCAATCCGGCCATGAGCAGTTCTTC.

This rearrangement joins TRBV19 to TRBJ2-3; the match to TRBD2 covers 8 bases. This CDR3 region has 12 residues. Germline CDR1 is LNHDA and CDR2 is SQIVND (reference sequence). Trimming at V came to 5 bases and at J to 9 bases, leaving 4 bases not matched to a gene. Here the CDR3 DNA reads TGTGCCAGTAGTGCTAGCGGGTCGACGCAGTATTTT. This gives the protein CASSASGSTQYF.

The genes are TRBV11-3 and TRBJ2-3, with 7 bases fitting TRBD2. This CDR3 has 14 amino acids. V lost 1 base and J lost 6; bases outside the gene matches: 4. CDR1 SGHNT and CDR2 YENEEA come from the germline V gene. For the CDR3, the DNA is TGTGCCAGCAGCTTAGGTCTGGGGGGGGATACGCAGTATTTT. Protein product: CASSLGLGGDTQYF.

The CDR3 nucleotides read TGTGCCAGCAGTGTGCAGGGTGGGTGGGAAGTCTATGGCTACACCTTC. It specifies CASSVQGGWEVYGYTF. The rearrangement uses TRBV27 and TRBJ1-2; a weak D match, TRBD1 (5 bases). Germline-derived CDR1 and CDR2 are MNHEY and SMNVEV (reference sequence). V was trimmed by 5 bases and J by 4 bases, leaving 20 bases between them. This CDR3 region has 16 residues.

The chain carries TRBV4-1 and TRBJ1-1; D uncertain. The CDR3 consists of 15 residues. Germline V gene sequence: CDR1 MGHRA, CDR2 YSYEKL. Between the trimmed V and J ends, which lost 0 bases and 1 base, there was a span of 9 bases. The CDR3 reads CASSQDVAGNTEAFF. The CDR3, as DNA: TGCGCCAGCAGCCAAGATGTGGCAGGGAACACTGAAGCTTTCTTT.

This rearrangement joins TRBV3-1 (or the pseudogene TRBV3-2) to TRBJ2-1, with no clear D. Germline values: CDR1 LGHDT, CDR2 YNNKEL (reference sequence). This CDR3 has 14 residues. With 5 bases removed from V and 10 bases from J, the gap between germline ends came to 18 bases. The CDR3 sequence: CASSYYSSGGEQFF. The CDR3 DNA reads TGTGCCAGCAGCTATTACTCATCCGGCGGAGAGCAGTTCTTC.

The rearrangement links TRBV5-6 to TRBJ1-6; D may be TRBD1 (5 bases). The CDR3 consists of 14 residues. The germline V gene encodes CDR1 SGHDT and CDR2 YYEEEE. The V gene lost 4 bases and the J gene lost 8 bases, with 13 bases spanning the gap. CDR3 nucleotide sequence: TGTGCCAGCAGCCTCACGGGGGGTGATTCACCCCTCCACTTT. It translates to CASSLTGGDSPLHF.

This chain joins TRBV30 and TRBJ2-2, with D tentatively TRBD1 (6 bases). The CDR3 consists of 14 residues. Germline V lookup: CDR1 GTSNPN, CDR2 SVGIG (reference sequence). V lost 0 bases, J lost 4 bases, and 9 bases lay in between. This CDR3 reads CAWSVNRVTGELFF. In DNA form, the CDR3 reads TGTGCCTGGAGTGTCAACAGGGTCACCGGGGAGCTGTTTTTT.

V usage is TRBV18 and J usage is TRBJ2-3; 11 bases line up with TRBD2. The CDR3 spans 18 residues. Germline CDR1 KGHSH, CDR2 LQKENI. Unmatched junction bases numbered 12, after V lost 5 bases and J lost 2 bases. Here the CDR3 DNA reads TGTGCCAGCTCATCGGTAGTAGCGGGGGGGCCGAACACAGATACGCAGTATTTT. Translating gives CASSSVVAGGPNTDTQYF.

The gene calls are TRBV19 and TRBJ2-4; 7 bases line up with TRBD2. The V gene end was trimmed by 5 bases and the J gene end by 6 bases; junction bases not matched to a gene: 13. Germline CDR1 reads LNHDA; CDR2 reads SQIVND (reference sequence). The CDR3 loop spans 16 amino acids. CDR3 sequence reads: CASSPRSGWGGNIQYF. CDR3 nucleotide sequence: TGTGCCAGTAGTCCACGAAGCGGGTGGGGGGGAAACATTCAGTACTTC.

The rearrangement uses TRBV21-1 and TRBJ1-2; the table's D call, TRBD1, has no DNA check behind it. TRBV21-1 is annotated as a pseudogene. This CDR3 contains 18 residues. The CDR3 spells CASSKGQGWELSVYGYTF. The CDR3 DNA sequence: TGTGCCAGCAGCAAAGGACAGGGGTGGGAACTCTCTGTCTATGGCTACACCTTC.

This chain joins TRBV23-1 and TRBJ2-7; TRBD1 is a possible D gene (5 bases). TRBV23-1 is filed as an ORF, its function uncertain. This CDR3 is built from 13 residues. Trimming took 0 bases from V and 2 from J, leaving 5 bases between them. The CDR3 nucleotides are TGCGCCAGCAGTCAATCAGGGGCCTACGAGCAGTACGTC. It is translated as CASSQSGAYEQYV.

This clone has a handful of counts. The J gene is TRBJ2-1, the V gene TRBV5-6; perhaps TRBD1 as D (5 bases). Per germline, CDR1 SGHDT and CDR2 YYEEEE. The CDR3 has 14 residues. V was pared by 10 bases and J by 5 bases, with 19 bases between. DNA for the CDR3: TGTGCCCGACCCGGCAGGACATCAAACAATGAGCAGTTCTTC. This codes for CARPGRTSNNEQFF.

The chain couples TRBV6-5 to TRBJ2-2; 11 bases fit TRBD2. V shed 7 bases, J shed 6 bases, and the junction held 4 bases outside the gene matches. The germline CDR1 and CDR2 sequences are MNHEY and SVGAGI. The CDR3 is 14 residues long. The CDR3 nucleotides read TGTGCCAGCAAATTAGCGGGGGGGCCCGGGGAGCTGTTTTTT. This encodes CASKLAGGPGELFF.

This clone showed up just once. V usage is TRBV5-1 and J usage is TRBJ1-2; possibly TRBD1 for D (5 bases). The ends were cut back, 2 bases at V and 7 bases at J, with 15 bases in the middle. The CDR3 extends over 14 amino acids. CDR1 and CDR2 (germline): SGHRS, YFSETQ. Written as DNA, the CDR3 is TGCGCCAGCAGCTTCGATGTGGGGGGAGGTGGCTACACCTTC. It yields the protein CASSFDVGGGGYTF.

The chain joins TRBV21-1 to TRBJ2-7; the table's D call TRBD2 went unverified against the DNA. TRBV21-1 is a recognized pseudogene. This CDR3 region has 12 residues. Written as DNA, the CDR3 is TGTGCCAGCAGCAACCGTACCTACGAGCAGTACGTC. Protein product: CASSNRTYEQYV.

This rearrangement joins TRBV29-1 to TRBJ1-4, with D maybe TRBD1 (6 bases). The germline V gene encodes CDR1 SQVTM and CDR2 ANQGSEA. V was cut by 0 bases and J by 8 bases, with 16 bases left in between. The CDR3 loop spans 15 amino acids. The CDR3, as DNA: TGCAGCGTTGAAGATGCGGACAGTCCCGGCGAAAAACTGTTTTTT. Protein: CSVEDADSPGEKLFF.

The gene calls are TRBV29-1 and TRBJ1-2, with 7 bases that match TRBD1. Unmatched junction bases numbered 13, after V lost 3 bases and J lost 3 bases. CDR1 and CDR2 (germline): SQVTM, ANQGSEA. The CDR3 contains 16 residues. The CDR3, as DNA: TGCAGCGTTGACGGGCTTAGACAGGGTGGTTACTATGGCTACACCTTC. It specifies CSVDGLRQGGYYGYTF. Variable domain in full (rest from reference TRBV29-1 and TRBJ1-2): SAVISQKPSRDICQRGTSLTIQCQVDSQVTMMFWYRQQPGQSLTLIATANQGSEATYESGFVIDKFPISRPNLTFSTLTVSNMSPEDSSIYLCSVDGLRQGGYYGYTFGSGTRLTVV.

The rearrangement uses TRBV28 and TRBJ2-2; 7 nucleotides line up with TRBD1. V trimming: 8 bases; J trimming: 5 bases; junction bases outside the gene matches: 8. The length of the CDR3 is 14 residues. In germline, CDR1 is MDHEN, CDR2 SYDVKM. The CDR3 DNA reads as TGTGCCAGCGGGACCACAGGGGATACCGGGGAGCTGTTTTTT. Protein product: CASGTTGDTGELFF.

The rearrangement links TRBV2 to TRBJ2-6, with TRBD2 matching 14 bases. Germline values: CDR1 SNHLY, CDR2 FYNNEI. The CDR3 totals 17 residues. Trimming took 5 bases from V and 2 from J; bases not matched to a gene: 2. The CDR3 here is CASSTGLAGAGANVLTF. The CDR3 DNA follows: TGTGCCAGCAGTACGGGACTAGCGGGAGCTGGGGCCAACGTCCTGACTTTC.

The rearrangement uses TRBV3-1 (or the pseudogene TRBV3-2) and TRBJ1-2; 9 positions match TRBD1. The junction had 8 bases not matched to a gene; V was cut back by 4 bases and J by 5 bases. CDR3 size: 15 residues. CDR1 and CDR2 (germline): LGHDT, YNNKEL (reference sequence). CDR3 residues: CASSPAWDRDYGYTF. CDR3 nucleotides: TGTGCCAGCAGCCCAGCTTGGGACAGGGATTATGGCTACACCTTC.

The V gene is TRBV6-2 or TRBV6-3, the J gene TRBJ1-2; D might be TRBD1 (5 bases). Germline CDR1 MNHEY, CDR2 SVGEGT. The ends were cut back, 6 bases at V and 4 bases at J, with 15 bases in the middle. This CDR3 comprises 14 residues. The CDR3 DNA reads TGTGCCAGCAGCCTAACGGGGGATAGCTATGGCTACACCTTC. Its protein is CASSLTGDSYGYTF.

The table lists this clone with a few counts. The chain is built from TRBV7-8 and TRBJ1-5, with TRBD1 identical over 7 bases. The CDR3 length is 16 residues. V was clipped by 6 bases and J by 0 bases; unmatched bases: 8. Per the germline V gene, CDR1 is SGHVS and CDR2 is FQNEAQ. The CDR3: CASSFTGASSNQPQHF. The CDR3 DNA reads TGTGCCAGCAGTTTCACAGGGGCGAGTAGCAATCAGCCCCAGCATTTT.